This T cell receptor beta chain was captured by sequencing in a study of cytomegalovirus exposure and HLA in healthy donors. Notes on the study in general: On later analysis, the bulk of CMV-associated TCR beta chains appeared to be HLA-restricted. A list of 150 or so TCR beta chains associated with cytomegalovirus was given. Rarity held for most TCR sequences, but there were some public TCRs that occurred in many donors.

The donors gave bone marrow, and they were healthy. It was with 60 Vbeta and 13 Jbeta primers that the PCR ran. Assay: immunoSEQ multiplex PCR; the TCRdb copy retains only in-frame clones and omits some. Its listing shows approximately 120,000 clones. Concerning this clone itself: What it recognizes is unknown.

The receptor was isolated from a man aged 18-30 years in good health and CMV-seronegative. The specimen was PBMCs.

CDR3 in DNA: TGTGCCAGCAGCTTGCGAGGGGGCCTCGGCAATCAGCCCCAGCATTTT. As protein: CASSLRGGLGNQPQHF. This chain connects TRBV5-6 to TRBJ1-5; 7 nucleotides align to TRBD1. CDR1 and CDR2 from the germline V gene are SGHDT and YYEEEE. The CDR3 is made up of 16 amino acids. The V and J ends lost 1 base and 2 bases, in that order; junction bases with no gene match: 6.